This TCR beta chain was sequenced in a study of blood T cell repertoires in COVID-19. Study as a whole: Specimens from acute and convalescent COVID-19 originated in the United States, Italy and Spain. PBMCs, B-cell-depleted T cells, or T cells provided the cDNA or gDNA that made up the material.

CDR3 size: 14 residues. V was trimmed by 0 bases and J by 1 base, leaving 6 bases between them. CDR1 is KGHSH, CDR2 LQKENI, per germline. In the original analysis: From reference gene primer amplification, estimates of nucleated cell counts were derived. Sequenced by immunoSEQ multiplex PCR; TCRdb stores in-frame clones only, minus some. D and trimming come from the DNA, and the V and J calls and clone size come from that table. The table has 200,000 to 300,000 clones, around 82% seen once. The source of this sequence is a woman aged 70-85 years with acute or convalescent COVID-19. The sample comprised peripheral blood. V usage is TRBV18 and J usage is TRBJ1-1; D is unresolved. The CDR3 DNA reads as TGTGCCAGCTCACCACCTGACTGGAACACTGAAGCTTTCTTT. Protein sequence: CASSPPDWNTEAFF.